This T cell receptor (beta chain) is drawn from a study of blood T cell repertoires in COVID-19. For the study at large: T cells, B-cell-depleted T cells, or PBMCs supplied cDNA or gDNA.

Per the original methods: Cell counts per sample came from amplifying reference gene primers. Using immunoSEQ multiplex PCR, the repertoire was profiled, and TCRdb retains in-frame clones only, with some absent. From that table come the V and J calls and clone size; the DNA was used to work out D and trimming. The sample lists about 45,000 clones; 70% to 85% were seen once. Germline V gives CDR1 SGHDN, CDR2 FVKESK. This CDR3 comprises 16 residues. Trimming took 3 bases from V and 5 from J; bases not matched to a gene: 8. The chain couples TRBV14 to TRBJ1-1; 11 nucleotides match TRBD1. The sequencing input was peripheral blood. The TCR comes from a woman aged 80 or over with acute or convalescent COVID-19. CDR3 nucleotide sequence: TGTGCCAGCAGCCAGTCCGGACAGGGGGCTGGGACTGAAGCTTTCTTT. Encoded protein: CASSQSGQGAGTEAFF.